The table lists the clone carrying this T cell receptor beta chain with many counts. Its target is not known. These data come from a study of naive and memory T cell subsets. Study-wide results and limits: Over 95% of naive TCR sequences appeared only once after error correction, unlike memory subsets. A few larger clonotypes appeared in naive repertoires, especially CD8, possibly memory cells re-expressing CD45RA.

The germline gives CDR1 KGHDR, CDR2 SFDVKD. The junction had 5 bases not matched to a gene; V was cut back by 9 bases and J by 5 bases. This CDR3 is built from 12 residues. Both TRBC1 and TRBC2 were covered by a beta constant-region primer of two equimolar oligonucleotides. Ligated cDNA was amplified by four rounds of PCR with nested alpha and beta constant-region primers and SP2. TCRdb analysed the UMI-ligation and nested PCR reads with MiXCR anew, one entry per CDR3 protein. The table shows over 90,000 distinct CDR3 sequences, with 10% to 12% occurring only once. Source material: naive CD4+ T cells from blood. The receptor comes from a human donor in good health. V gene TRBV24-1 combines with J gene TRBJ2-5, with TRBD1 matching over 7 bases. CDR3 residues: CATPTGSETQYF. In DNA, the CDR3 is TGTGCCACCCCGACAGGGTCGGAGACCCAGTACTTC.